This T cell receptor beta chain was identified in a study of T cells in Graves' hyperthyroidism and ophthalmopathy. General study points: Onset of ophthalmopathy came a median approximately 6.5 months after the model predicted it. Ophthalmopathy and stable hyperthyroidism were separated by a 13 V-J model.

The study excluded patients with uncontrolled infection, other autoimmune disease, pregnancy or lactation. Based on clinical symptoms, serum thyroxine and TRAb, thyroid ultrasound and orbital computed tomography, diagnoses were reached. This clonotype was counted ten times or more. Its antigen is not known. The TCR beta CDR3 regions underwent amplification using RNA transcripts as the source. The HTBI set primed first-round TCR CDR3 RT-PCR. TCRdb passed the multiplex PCR reads through MiXCR, listing each CDR3 protein once. The table records a few hundred thousand distinct CDR3 sequences, approximately 14% of them present only once. Germline V gene data show CDR1 as DFQATT and CDR2 as SNEGSKA (reference sequence). This CDR3 has 14 residues. V was clipped by 3 bases and J by 0 bases, with 9 bases between them.

This chain connects TRBV20-1 to TRBJ2-1; D perhaps matches TRBD2 (5 bases). The sequenced sample was blood. The receptor was isolated from a woman in her twenties or thirties with Graves' hyperthyroidism that later progressed to Graves' ophthalmopathy. Here the CDR3 DNA reads TGCAGTGCTAGGCTCGGGGTCTCCTACAATGAGCAGTTCTTC. Protein: CSARLGVSYNEQFF.